These 24 T cell receptor beta chains came from one sample sequenced in a study of response to subunit inactivated influenza vaccine. Each CDR3 protein is one row after TCRdb ran MiXCR on the RT-PCR reads. The table includes over 650,000 distinct CDR3 sequences, roughly 20% detected once. The sample was PBMCs from blood, taken less than 6 days after vaccination. All receptors derive from a man aged 50-59 years who received an inactivated influenza vaccine.

This chain links TRBV9 with TRBJ2-7, with a tentative D call TRBD1 (6 bases). The CDR3 loop spans 16 amino acids. Trimming removed 3 bases from V and 5 bases from J, with 21 bases in between. Germline assignment: CDR1 SGDLS and CDR2 YYNGEE. CDR3 in DNA: TGTGCCAGCAGCGCCTCGGACAGTTTCCCAAACCACGAGCAGTACTTC. Amino acids: CASSASDSFPNHEQYF.

This clonotype came up a few times. The chain recombines TRBV29-1 with TRBJ2-7, with 9 bases aligning to TRBD1. The junction had 5 bases not matched to a gene; V was cut back by 6 bases and J by 5 bases. Germline lookup yields CDR1 SQVTM and CDR2 ANQGSEA. The CDR3 loop spans 12 amino acids. The CDR3 nucleotides read TGCAGCGTGGACAGGGGTTCCAACGAGCAGTACTTC. This codes for CSVDRGSNEQYF.

This clonotype was seen more than once but under ten times. CDR3 nucleotide sequence: TGTGCCAGCAGTTCCCAGGGGGCTCGAGCCAAAAACATTCAGTACTTC. Residues: CASSSQGARAKNIQYF. The chain has TRBV12-3 or TRBV12-4 and TRBJ2-4; 8 bases agree with TRBD1. V was pared by 4 bases and J by 0 bases, with 5 bases of the junction left unmatched. The CDR3 sequence is 16 residues long.

This clonotype was seen more than once but under ten times. The chain couples TRBV6-1 to TRBJ2-6; D call uncertain. CDR1 is MNHNS, CDR2 SASEGT, per germline. CDR3 length: 15 amino acids. The germline V and J ends were trimmed by 6 bases and 9 bases, with 18 bases remaining between them. The CDR3 loop is CASRAGRALVNVLTF. Written as DNA, the CDR3 is TGTGCCAGCAGGGCAGGACGGGCCTTAGTCAACGTCCTGACTTTC.

Remarks on this clonotype: The junction departs from germline at one end; a sequencing error may be responsible. V usage is TRBV20-1 and J usage is TRBJ2-5, with D possibly matching TRBD2 (6 bases). Germline lookup yields CDR1 DFQATT and CDR2 SNEGSKA (reference sequence). The CDR3 has 17 residues. The CDR3 reads CSAREMASARGLGTQYF. In nucleotides, the CDR3 is TGCAGTGCTCGAGAGATGGCTAGCGCAAGGGGTTTAGGGACCCAGTACTTC.

This clonotype was recorded at least ten times. V gene TRBV3-1 combines with J gene TRBJ1-1, with D possibly matching TRBD1 (5 bases). The CDR3 spans 13 residues. Germline V gene data show CDR1 as LGHDT and CDR2 as YNNKEL (reference sequence). The germline V and J ends were trimmed by 3 bases and 5 bases, with 10 bases remaining between them. CDR3 sequence: CASSQGPVTEAFF. The DNA of the CDR3 is TGTGCCAGCAGCCAGGGACCGGTTACTGAAGCTTTCTTT.

This clonotype showed up just a few times. CDR3 in amino acids: CASSLGPRETYEQYF. The CDR3 nucleotides read TGTGCCAGCAGCTTGGGTCCTCGGGAGACCTACGAGCAGTACTTC. This rearrangement joins TRBV5-6 to TRBJ2-7; perhaps TRBD2 as D (6 bases). V lost 0 bases and J lost 2, with 12 bases in between. The CDR3 contains 15 residues. Germline V CDR1 and CDR2: SGHDT, YYEEEE. The entire variable domain, with the rest obtained from reference TRBV5-6 and TRBJ2-7, is as follows: DAGVTQSPTHLIKTRGQQVTLRCSPKSGHDTVSWYQQALGQGPQFIFQYYEEEERQRGNFPDRFSGHQFPNYSSELNVNALLLGDSALYLCASSLGPRETYEQYFGPGTRLTVT.

This rearrangement joins TRBV7-6 to TRBJ2-7; 9 nucleotides align to TRBD1. The junction had 14 bases not matched to a gene; V was cut back by 5 bases and J by 6 bases. CDR3 length equals 16 residues. Per germline, CDR1 SGHVS and CDR2 FNYEAQ. Here the CDR3 DNA reads TGTGCCAGCAGCGGAAATCCTCGGGACAGGGCCACCGAGCAGTACTTC. Amino acid sequence: CASSGNPRDRATEQYF. Full variable domain (rest looked up from reference TRBV7-6 and TRBJ2-7): GAGVSQSPRYKVTKRGQDVALRCDPISGHVSLYWYRQALGQGPEFLTYFNYEAQQDKSGLPNDRFSAERPEGSISTLTIQRTEQRDSAMYRCASSGNPRDRATEQYFGPGTRLTVT.

The chain is built from TRBV18 and TRBJ2-7, with TRBD1 as a possible D gene (5 bases). Germline V gene data show CDR1 as KGHSH and CDR2 as LQKENI. The CDR3 runs 15 residues. V gave up 6 bases and J gave up 4 bases, with 19 bases separating them. In DNA form, the CDR3 reads TGTGCCAGCTCCCCTGATCCAGACAGCCTTTACGAGCAGTACTTC. Amino acids: CASSPDPDSLYEQYF.

Ten or more counts support this clonotype. V and J are TRBV12-3 or TRBV12-4 and TRBJ2-1; D unresolved. V gave up 1 base and J gave up 12 bases, with 10 bases separating them. The CDR3 totals 12 residues. CDR3 DNA: TGTGCCAGCAGTTTAGATCGCTGGCGGCAGTTCTTC. It encodes CASSLDRWRQFF.

The genes are TRBV7-8 and TRBJ2-7; D perhaps matches TRBD2 (6 bases). Trimming cost V 0 bases and J 4 bases, with 13 bases left between them. The CDR3 is made up of 15 amino acids. The germline V gene has CDR1 SGHVS and CDR2 FQNEAQ. The CDR3 loop is CASSLAGSGRYEQYF. The CDR3, as DNA: TGTGCCAGCAGCTTAGCTGGGAGCGGGCGATACGAGCAGTACTTC.

This clonotype was observed a few times. The V and J genes are TRBV10-3 and TRBJ2-5; a possible D gene is TRBD2 (6 bases). Trimming took 2 bases from V and 3 from J, leaving 7 bases between them. In germline, CDR1 is ENHRY, CDR2 SYGVKD. This CDR3 has 13 residues. The chain's CDR3 is CAISEREKETQYF. The CDR3 coding sequence is TGTGCCATCAGTGAGCGGGAGAAAGAGACCCAGTACTTC.

The V call is TRBV20-1, the J call TRBJ1-1; a possible D gene is TRBD1 (5 bases). The CDR3 sequence is 12 residues long. The V and J ends lost 8 bases and 1 base respectively, with 11 bases between them. Germline assignment: CDR1 DFQATT and CDR2 SNEGSKA (reference sequence). CDR3 protein: CSSIGGNTEAFF. The DNA of the CDR3 is TGCAGTTCAATTGGGGGGAACACTGAAGCTTTCTTT.

This sequence joins TRBV7-9 and TRBJ2-5; D might be TRBD1 (5 bases). CDR3 size: 15 residues. CDR1 is SEHNR, CDR2 FQNEAQ, per germline (reference sequence). The ends were cut back, 10 bases at V and 1 base at J, with 19 bases in the middle. CDR3 protein: CATSMRQGSQETQYF. The CDR3 coding sequence is TGTGCCACGAGCATGAGGCAGGGCAGCCAAGAGACCCAGTACTTC. Using reference TRBV7-9 and TRBJ2-5 for the parts outside the CDR3, the full variable domain is DTGVSQNPRHKITKRGQNVTFRCDPISEHNRLYWYRQTLGQGPEFLTYFQNEAQLEKSRLLSDRFSAERPKGSFSTLEIQRTEQGDSAMYLCATSMRQGSQETQYFGPGTRLLVL.

CDR3 protein: CASSQEGRSRGYTF. CDR3 DNA: TGTGCCAGCAGCCAAGAAGGCAGGAGTCGCGGCTACACCTTC. The genes are TRBV3-1 and TRBJ1-2; D not certain. The CDR3 is 14 residues long. Germline V lookup: CDR1 LGHDT, CDR2 YNNKEL (reference sequence). Trimming took 0 bases from V and 8 from J, leaving 13 bases between them.

This clonotype appeared a few times. The V gene is TRBV28, the J gene TRBJ2-7; maybe TRBD1 (5 bases). The germline V gene encodes CDR1 MDHEN and CDR2 SYDVKM. The CDR3 covers 16 residues. Between the trimmed V and J ends, which lost 6 bases and 2 bases, there was a span of 20 bases. In DNA form, the CDR3 reads TGTGCCAGCAGCTCCCCCCGGACACCGTTCCCCTACGAGCAGTACTTC. Its translation: CASSSPRTPFPYEQYF.

V gene TRBV10-3 combines with J gene TRBJ1-5; D is undetermined. The CDR3 sequence is 15 residues long. With 5 bases removed from V and 0 bases from J, the gap between germline ends came to 11 bases. CDR1 is ENHRY and CDR2 is SYGVKD in the germline V gene. The CDR3 region is CAISPSYDSNQPQHF. In DNA form, the CDR3 reads TGTGCCATCAGTCCTTCCTACGATAGCAATCAGCCCCAGCATTTT.

CDR3 protein: CATNTSPHQPQHF. CDR3 in DNA: TGTGCCACCAACACATCGCCCCATCAGCCCCAGCATTTT. This chain links TRBV12-3 or TRBV12-4 with TRBJ1-5; D is unclear. Trimming shortened V by 10 bases and J by 5 bases, and 15 bases separated the two germline ends. CDR3 length equals 13 residues.

V is TRBV11-2 and J is TRBJ2-1; unclear D gene. Germline-derived CDR1 and CDR2 are SGHAT and FQNNGV. This CDR3 comprises 16 residues. V was clipped by 2 bases and J by 2 bases, with 13 bases between them. The chain's CDR3 is CASSLSVRMTYNEQFF. The CDR3 region has the DNA TGTGCCAGCAGCTTATCTGTCAGGATGACCTACAATGAGCAGTTCTTC.

In this sample, this clonotype turned up a few times. The chain is built from TRBV7-8 and TRBJ1-2; D is unresolved. This CDR3 spans 13 amino acids. Germline CDR1 SGHVS, CDR2 FQNEAQ. V was pared by 4 bases and J by 1 base, with 7 bases between. For the CDR3, the DNA is TGTGCCAGCAGCTCGATCCATAACTATGGCTACACCTTC. This gives the protein CASSSIHNYGYTF.

This clonotype came up a few times. The genes are TRBV9 and TRBJ2-1; D gene ambiguous. The germline gives CDR1 SGDLS, CDR2 YYNGEE. The CDR3 contains 12 residues. Trimming took 2 bases from V and 5 from J, leaving 5 bases between them. The CDR3 DNA sequence: TGTGCCAGCAGCGTCTATAACAATGAGCAGTTCTTC. Its translation: CASSVYNNEQFF.

V is TRBV6-2 or TRBV6-3 and J is TRBJ2-7; 8 positions agree with TRBD1. V trimming: 8 bases; J trimming: 5 bases; junction bases outside the gene matches: 5. There are 12 residues in the CDR3. The V gene's germline CDR1 is MNHEY and CDR2 SVGEGT. The CDR3 loop reads CASAGGSNEQYF. The CDR3 DNA sequence: TGTGCCAGCGCAGGGGGCTCTAACGAGCAGTACTTC.

For the CDR3, the DNA is TGTGCCTGGAGTCGGCAGGGCGGCGGAAACACCATATATTTT. This sequence encodes CAWSRQGGGNTIYF. The genes are TRBV30 and TRBJ1-3, with D tentatively TRBD1 (5 bases). Germline V gives CDR1 GTSNPN, CDR2 SVGIG (reference sequence). Trimming took 2 bases from V and 4 from J, leaving 12 bases between them. The CDR3 covers 14 residues.

This chain joins TRBV29-1 and TRBJ2-2; no reliable D call. The germline gives CDR1 SQVTM, CDR2 ANQGSEA. The CDR3 has 14 residues. The V end lost 4 bases, the J end lost 0 bases, and 9 bases lay between the germline ends. The chain's CDR3 is CSVVDTANTGELFF. CDR3 nucleotides: TGCAGCGTTGTCGACACCGCGAACACCGGGGAGCTGTTTTTT.